The rows below give T cell receptor beta chains drawn from one sample of a study of OX40 agonist ivuxolimab in advanced cancers. TCRdb's table, derived via immunoSEQ multiplex PCR, lists solely in-frame clones and lacks some. The table has about 70,000 clones, 85% to 90% seen once; the top ten hold over 10%. The input for sequencing was CD4+ or CD8+ T cells sorted from blood, taken in a trial of the OX40 agonist ivuxolimab. These receptors came from an adult with an advanced solid tumor such as melanoma, head and neck, liver or kidney cancer. The CDR3 runs from the conserved cysteine through the conserved F or W. D genes are given only for firm matches. Not every row has a clone size; where given, it reads once, few, many or a size class.

v_gene: TRBV7-8; j_gene: TRBJ2-7; abundance: .; d_gene: .; CDR3nt: TGTGCCAGCAGCCCTACACCGGAGGGGTACTACGAGCAGTACTTC; CDR3aa: CASSPTPEGYYEQYF
v_gene: TRBV5-6; j_gene: TRBJ1-2; abundance: .; d_gene: TRBD1; CDR3nt: TGTGCCAGCAGCTTGGGGGGACAGGGCCCTTTTGTTGGCTACACCTTC; CDR3aa: CASSLGGQGPFVGYTF
v_gene: TRBV10-3; j_gene: TRBJ1-1; abundance: .; d_gene: .; CDR3nt: TGTGCCATCAGTGACAGGGACGGGACTGAAGCTTTCTTT; CDR3aa: CAISDRDGTEAFF
v_gene: TRBV4-1; j_gene: TRBJ2-1; abundance: .; d_gene: .; CDR3nt: TGCGCCAGCAGAGCCGGCGCTGAGCAGTTCTTC; CDR3aa: CASRAGAEQFF
v_gene: TRBV5-1; j_gene: TRBJ2-6; abundance: .; d_gene: .; CDR3nt: TGCGCCAGCAGCTTGCGTGCACCGGAAGCGGTCTCTGGGGCCAACGTCCTGACTTTC; CDR3aa: CASSLRAPEAVSGANVLTF
v_gene: TRBV6-5; j_gene: TRBJ1-1; abundance: once; d_gene: TRBD1; CDR3nt: TGTGCCAGCAGTTACTCTAGGGACAGGGTAAACACTGAAGCTTTCTTT; CDR3aa: CASSYSRDRVNTEAFF
v_gene: TRBV18; j_gene: TRBJ1-5; abundance: once; d_gene: .; CDR3nt: TGTGCCAGCTCGCGACTGGGGACGGCGAATCAGCCCCAGCATTTT; CDR3aa: CASSRLGTANQPQHF
v_gene: TRBV27; j_gene: TRBJ1-6; abundance: .; d_gene: .; CDR3nt: TGTGCCAGCAGTAAGGGGCTGGGGGTGAATTCACCCCTCCACTTT; CDR3aa: CASSKGLGVNSPLHF
v_gene: TRBV15; j_gene: TRBJ2-1; abundance: .; d_gene: .; CDR3nt: TGTGCCACCAGCAGAGACAGGGGCGGTTTTGGCTACAATGAGCAGTTCTTC; CDR3aa: CATSRDRGGFGYNEQFF
v_gene: TRBV5-1; j_gene: TRBJ2-3; abundance: .; d_gene: .; CDR3nt: TGCGCCAGCAGCCGGGAGTGGCCCGGAATGAGGGGCACAGATACGCAGTATTTT; CDR3aa: CASSREWPGMRGTDTQYF
v_gene: TRBV5-4; j_gene: TRBJ1-1; abundance: .; d_gene: TRBD1; CDR3nt: TGTGCCAGCAGCTTGGGACAGGGAGAGACTGAAGCTTTCTTT; CDR3aa: CASSLGQGETEAFF
v_gene: TRBV5-6; j_gene: TRBJ1-1; abundance: .; d_gene: .; CDR3nt: TGTGCCAGCAGCCTGTCAAATATATACTTGATGAACACTGAAGCTTTCTTT; CDR3aa: CASSLSNIYLMNTEAFF
v_gene: TRBV10-2; j_gene: TRBJ1-1; abundance: .; d_gene: .; CDR3nt: TGCGCCAGCAGTGACGGGGTGGGGAACACTGAAGCTTTCTTT; CDR3aa: CASSDGVGNTEAFF
v_gene: TRBV19; j_gene: TRBJ2-6; abundance: .; d_gene: TRBD2; CDR3nt: TGTGCCAGTAGTCGGGCTGGGGGGGACTCTGGGGCCAACGTCCTGACTTTC; CDR3aa: CASSRAGGDSGANVLTF
v_gene: TRBV2; j_gene: TRBJ1-5; abundance: .; d_gene: .; CDR3nt: TGTGCCAGCAGTGAAAGTTATTCCTACTATAAGAGTCGTCAGCCCCAGCATTTT; CDR3aa: CASSESYSYYKSRQPQHF
v_gene: TRBV6-6; j_gene: TRBJ1-1; abundance: .; d_gene: .; CDR3nt: TGTGCCAGCTGGGGGGGAATAGTGAACACTGAAGCTTTCTTT; CDR3aa: CASWGGIVNTEAFF
v_gene: TRBV28; j_gene: TRBJ2-7; abundance: .; d_gene: .; CDR3nt: TGTGCCAGCAGTATCGGGGCCTCCTACGAGCAGTACTTC; CDR3aa: CASSIGASYEQYF
v_gene: TRBV5-4; j_gene: TRBJ2-1; abundance: .; d_gene: TRBD2; CDR3nt: TGTGCCAGCACCTCGGGACTAGCGGGAGTCAATGAGCAGTTCTTC; CDR3aa: CASTSGLAGVNEQFF
v_gene: TRBV6-6; j_gene: TRBJ2-3; abundance: .; d_gene: TRBD2; CDR3nt: TGTGCCAGCGGGGGGGGGACAGATACGCAGTATTTT; CDR3aa: CASGGGTDTQYF
v_gene: TRBV27; j_gene: TRBJ2-7; abundance: .; d_gene: TRBD1; CDR3nt: TGTGCCAGCAGTTCGGACAGGAACTCCTACGAGCAGTACTTC; CDR3aa: CASSSDRNSYEQYF
v_gene: TRBV29-1; j_gene: TRBJ2-1; abundance: .; d_gene: .; CDR3nt: TGCAGCGTTGAAGGCAGCTCCTACAATGAGCAGTTCTTC; CDR3aa: CSVEGSSYNEQFF
v_gene: TRBV15; j_gene: TRBJ2-7; abundance: few; d_gene: TRBD1; CDR3nt: TGTGCCACCAGCAGAGTCGGGACAGGGTCCTACGAGCAGTACTTC; CDR3aa: CATSRVGTGSYEQYF
v_gene: TRBV28; j_gene: TRBJ2-1; abundance: .; d_gene: TRBD2; CDR3nt: TGTGCCAGCACAATTTCTAGCGGGAGGCTCTACAATGAGCAGTTCTTC; CDR3aa: CASTISSGRLYNEQFF
v_gene: TRBV18; j_gene: TRBJ2-5; abundance: few; d_gene: .; CDR3nt: TGTGCCAGCTCACCCTTCCCTGCGGCACAAGAGACCCAGTACTTC; CDR3aa: CASSPFPAAQETQYF
v_gene: TRBV7-9; j_gene: TRBJ2-1; abundance: once; d_gene: TRBD2; CDR3nt: TGTGCCAGCAGCTTGGGACTAGCGGGAGATGAGCAGTTCTTC; CDR3aa: CASSLGLAGDEQFF
v_gene: TRBV6-1; j_gene: TRBJ2-3; abundance: .; d_gene: .; CDR3nt: TGTGCCAGCAGTGAAGACGGGGCAATCGATACGCAGTATTTT; CDR3aa: CASSEDGAIDTQYF
v_gene: TRBV14; j_gene: TRBJ1-2; abundance: .; d_gene: .; CDR3nt: TGTGCCAGCAGCCAAGATACCAAGGGCTATGGCTACACCTTC; CDR3aa: CASSQDTKGYGYTF
v_gene: TRBV5-1; j_gene: TRBJ2-7; abundance: .; d_gene: TRBD2; CDR3nt: TGCGCCAGCAGCCTCTGGGCGGGAGGCGGTAGGGAGCAGTACTTC; CDR3aa: CASSLWAGGGREQYF
v_gene: TRBV27; j_gene: TRBJ1-1; abundance: few; d_gene: .; CDR3nt: TGTGCCAGCAGTATAACAGGGCAGGACACTGAAGCTTTCTTT; CDR3aa: CASSITGQDTEAFF
v_gene: TRBV6-5; j_gene: TRBJ2-3; abundance: .; d_gene: .; CDR3nt: TGTGCCAGCAGTTTTTCGGCTTTAGGCACAGATACGCAGTATTTT; CDR3aa: CASSFSALGTDTQYF
v_gene: TRBV28; j_gene: TRBJ2-6; abundance: .; d_gene: TRBD2; CDR3nt: TGTGCCAGCATGGTCGGGGGGGTGTCCTCTGGGGCCAACGTCCTGACTTTC; CDR3aa: CASMVGGVSSGANVLTF
v_gene: TRBV9; j_gene: TRBJ1-5; abundance: once; d_gene: .; CDR3nt: TGTGCCAGCAGCGTAGGTTGGGGGATAGAGCCCCAGCATTTT; CDR3aa: CASSVGWGIEPQHF
v_gene: TRBV27; j_gene: TRBJ2-2; abundance: .; d_gene: .; CDR3nt: TGTGCCAGCAGGGGGCTGGGCACCGGGGAGCTGTTTTTT; CDR3aa: CASRGLGTGELFF
v_gene: TRBV29-1; j_gene: TRBJ2-7; abundance: .; d_gene: .; CDR3nt: TGCAGCGTTGAGGTGGACTTCGCCTACGAGCAGTACTTC; CDR3aa: CSVEVDFAYEQYF
v_gene: TRBV2; j_gene: TRBJ2-1; abundance: .; d_gene: .; CDR3nt: TGTGCCAGCCCCCTATCAGGGGCGCAGAACAATGAGCAGTTCTTC; CDR3aa: CASPLSGAQNNEQFF
v_gene: TRBV21-1; j_gene: TRBJ2-3; abundance: once; d_gene: .; CDR3nt: TGTGCCAGCAGCAACAGGGGGATTAAGGCAGATACGCAGTATTTT; CDR3aa: CASSNRGIKADTQYF
v_gene: TRBV6-6; j_gene: TRBJ2-3; abundance: .; d_gene: TRBD2; CDR3nt: TGTGCCAGCAGTTACACGGGAGGGCCGGAAGATACGCAGTATTTT; CDR3aa: CASSYTGGPEDTQYF
v_gene: TRBV5-1; j_gene: TRBJ2-7; abundance: few; d_gene: TRBD2; CDR3nt: TGCGCCAGCAGCCCAGGTGATAGCGGGAGGGAGTACTTC; CDR3aa: CASSPGDSGREYF
v_gene: TRBV28; j_gene: TRBJ1-3; abundance: .; d_gene: .; CDR3nt: TGTGCCAGCAGAACTCCTGGAAACACCATATATTTT; CDR3aa: CASRTPGNTIYF
v_gene: TRBV4-2; j_gene: TRBJ1-5; abundance: once; d_gene: .; CDR3nt: TGTGCCAGCAGCCAAGATGCTGGGGGCAATCAGCCCCAGCATTTT; CDR3aa: CASSQDAGGNQPQHF
v_gene: TRBV19; j_gene: TRBJ1-1; abundance: .; d_gene: TRBD1; CDR3nt: TGTGCCAGTGGGACAGCGGTAATCGGAGGAGCTTTCTTT; CDR3aa: CASGTAVIGGAFF
v_gene: TRBV28; j_gene: TRBJ1-2; abundance: .; d_gene: TRBD1; CDR3nt: TGTGCCAGCAGTTTTGGGACAGGGGATTATGGCTACACCTTC; CDR3aa: CASSFGTGDYGYTF
v_gene: TRBV12-5; j_gene: TRBJ2-7; abundance: .; d_gene: .; CDR3nt: TGTGCTAGTGCCCCAGGGTCTTGGGAGCAGTACTTC; CDR3aa: CASAPGSWEQYF
v_gene: TRBV7-9; j_gene: TRBJ2-7; abundance: .; d_gene: TRBD2; CDR3nt: TGTGCCAGCAGCCCCGGCGGGGGTACCTTGGAGCAGTACTTC; CDR3aa: CASSPGGGTLEQYF
v_gene: TRBV6-5; j_gene: TRBJ2-6; abundance: .; d_gene: .; CDR3nt: TGTGCCACCGACAAGGTGTCTGGGGCCAACGTCCTGACTTTC; CDR3aa: CATDKVSGANVLTF
v_gene: TRBV18; j_gene: TRBJ1-1; abundance: few; d_gene: .; CDR3nt: TGTGCCAGCTCACAGGGAAAAGCGACTGAAGCTTTCTTT; CDR3aa: CASSQGKATEAFF
v_gene: TRBV28; j_gene: TRBJ1-5; abundance: .; d_gene: .; CDR3nt: TGTGCCAGCAGTTTAGATCAGCCCCAGCATTTT; CDR3aa: CASSLDQPQHF